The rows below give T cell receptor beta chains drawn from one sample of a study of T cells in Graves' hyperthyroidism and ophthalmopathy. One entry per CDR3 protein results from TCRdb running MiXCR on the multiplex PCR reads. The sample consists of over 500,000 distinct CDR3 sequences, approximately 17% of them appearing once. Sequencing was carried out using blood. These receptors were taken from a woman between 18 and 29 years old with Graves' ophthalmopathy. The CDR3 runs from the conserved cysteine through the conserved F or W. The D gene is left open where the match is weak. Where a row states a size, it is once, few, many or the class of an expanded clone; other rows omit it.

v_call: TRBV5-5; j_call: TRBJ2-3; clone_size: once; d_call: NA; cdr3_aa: CASSLGRITTDTQYF; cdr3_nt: TGTGCCAGCAGCTTGGGGCGGATCACCACAGATACGCAGTATTTT
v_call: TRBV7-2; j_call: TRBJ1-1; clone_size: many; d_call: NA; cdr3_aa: CASSLVGARDTEAFF; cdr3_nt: TGTGCCAGCAGCTTAGTTGGGGCGCGGGACACTGAAGCTTTCTTT
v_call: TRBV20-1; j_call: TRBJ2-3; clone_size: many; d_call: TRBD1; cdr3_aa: CSARPGTGSGSPDTQYF; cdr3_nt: TGCAGTGCTCGTCCCGGGACAGGGTCAGGGAGCCCAGATACGCAGTATTTT
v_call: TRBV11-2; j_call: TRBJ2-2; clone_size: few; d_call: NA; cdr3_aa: CASSLSRGTGELFF; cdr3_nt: TGTGCCAGCAGCTTATCTCGAGGCACCGGGGAGCTGTTTTTT
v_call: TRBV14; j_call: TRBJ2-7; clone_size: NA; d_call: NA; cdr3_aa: CASSSTGTEPYEQYF; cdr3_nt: TGTGCCAGCAGCTCAACCGGGACGGAGCCCTACGAGCAGTACTTC
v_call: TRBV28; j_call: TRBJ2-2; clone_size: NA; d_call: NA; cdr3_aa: CASSPLPPGELFF; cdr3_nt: TGTGCCAGCAGTCCCCTCCCCCCCGGGGAGCTGTTTTTT
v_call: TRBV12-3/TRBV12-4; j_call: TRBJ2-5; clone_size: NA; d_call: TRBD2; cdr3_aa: CASSEGLAGGKETQYF; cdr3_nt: TGTGCCAGCAGTGAAGGACTAGCGGGGGGGAAAGAGACCCAGTACTTC
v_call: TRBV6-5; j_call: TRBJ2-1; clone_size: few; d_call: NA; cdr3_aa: CASSYSGSSNNEQFF; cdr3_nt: TGTGCCAGCAGTTACTCCGGTTCTTCCAACAATGAGCAGTTCTTC
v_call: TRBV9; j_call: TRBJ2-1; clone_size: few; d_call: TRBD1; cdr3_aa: CASSAKDRVWNNEQFF; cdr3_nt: TGTGCCAGCAGCGCCAAAGACAGGGTTTGGAACAATGAGCAGTTCTTC
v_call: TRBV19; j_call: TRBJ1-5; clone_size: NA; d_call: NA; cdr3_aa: CASSRALGPSYSNQPQHF; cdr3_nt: TGTGCCAGTAGTAGAGCCTTGGGGCCCTCATATAGCAATCAGCCCCAGCATTTT
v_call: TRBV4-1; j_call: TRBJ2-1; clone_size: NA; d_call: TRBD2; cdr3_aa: CASSAKPSGGTYNEQFF; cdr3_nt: TGCGCCAGCTCAGCCAAGCCTAGCGGGGGGACGTACAATGAGCAGTTCTTC
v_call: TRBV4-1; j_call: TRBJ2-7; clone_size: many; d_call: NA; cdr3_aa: CASSQENREIYEQYF; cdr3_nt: TGCGCCAGCAGCCAAGAAAACAGGGAGATCTACGAGCAGTACTTC
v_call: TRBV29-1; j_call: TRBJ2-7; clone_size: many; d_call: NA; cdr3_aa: CSVEDGKGGDYEQYF; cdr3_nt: TGCAGCGTTGAAGACGGAAAGGGGGGTGACTACGAGCAGTACTTC
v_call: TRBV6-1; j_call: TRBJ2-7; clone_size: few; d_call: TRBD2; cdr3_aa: CASSELFSGRALAEQYF; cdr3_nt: TGTGCCAGCAGTGAGCTTTTTAGCGGGAGGGCCCTAGCTGAGCAGTACTTC
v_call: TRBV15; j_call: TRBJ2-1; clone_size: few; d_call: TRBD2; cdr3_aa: CATSRDPRTSGANNEQFF; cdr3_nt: TGTGCCACCAGCAGAGATCCCCGGACTAGCGGAGCCAACAATGAGCAGTTCTTC
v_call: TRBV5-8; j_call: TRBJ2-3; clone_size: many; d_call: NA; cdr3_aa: CASSLEAGTWTDTQYF; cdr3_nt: TGTGCCAGCAGCTTGGAAGCAGGGACCTGGACAGATACGCAGTATTTT
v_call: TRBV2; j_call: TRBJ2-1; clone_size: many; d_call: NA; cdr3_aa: CASSEYLGSYNEQFF; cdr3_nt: TGTGCCAGCAGTGAATATCTGGGTTCCTACAATGAGCAGTTCTTC
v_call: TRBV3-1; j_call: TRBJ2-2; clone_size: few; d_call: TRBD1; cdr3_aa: CASSQGTGEVGELFF; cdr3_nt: TGTGCCAGCAGCCAAGGGACAGGGGAGGTCGGGGAGCTGTTTTTT
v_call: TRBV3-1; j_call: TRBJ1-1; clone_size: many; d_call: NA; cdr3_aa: CASSQGQTGMNTEAFF; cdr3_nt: TGTGCCAGCAGCCAAGGGCAGACAGGAATGAACACTGAAGCTTTCTTT
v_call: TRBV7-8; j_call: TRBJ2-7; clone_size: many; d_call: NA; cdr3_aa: CASSLGSSQNYEQYF; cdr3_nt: TGTGCCAGCAGCTTAGGTTCCTCCCAGAATTACGAGCAGTACTTC
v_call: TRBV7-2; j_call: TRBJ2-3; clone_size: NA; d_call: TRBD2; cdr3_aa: CASSPMTSGDRSQYF; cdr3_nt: TGCGCCAGCAGCCCCATGACTAGCGGGGACCGTTCGCAGTATTTT
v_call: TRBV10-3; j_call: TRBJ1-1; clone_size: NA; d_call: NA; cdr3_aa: CAIKREGLGAEAFF; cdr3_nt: TGTGCCATCAAGCGGGAGGGACTTGGGGCTGAAGCTTTCTTT
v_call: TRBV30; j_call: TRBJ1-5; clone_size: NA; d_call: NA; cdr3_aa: CAWNLGGLNQPQHF; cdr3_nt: TGTGCCTGGAATCTAGGCGGACTCAATCAGCCCCAGCATTTT
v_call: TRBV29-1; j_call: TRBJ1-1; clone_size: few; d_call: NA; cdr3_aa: CSVEGDKLEAFF; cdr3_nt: TGCAGCGTTGAAGGGGACAAGCTTGAAGCTTTCTTT
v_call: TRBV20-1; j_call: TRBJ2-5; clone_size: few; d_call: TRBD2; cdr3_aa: CSAPPERGWETQYF; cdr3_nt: TGCAGTGCTCCACCTGAGCGGGGGTGGGAGACCCAGTACTTC
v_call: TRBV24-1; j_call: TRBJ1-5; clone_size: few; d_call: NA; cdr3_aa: CATSKAGGLNQPQHF; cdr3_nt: TGTGCCACCAGTAAAGCGGGGGGGCTCAATCAGCCCCAGCATTTT
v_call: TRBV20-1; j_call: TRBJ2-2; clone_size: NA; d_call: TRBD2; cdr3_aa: CSARSSGRAPGELFF; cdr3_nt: TGCAGTGCCAGAAGTAGCGGGAGGGCCCCCGGGGAGCTGTTTTTT
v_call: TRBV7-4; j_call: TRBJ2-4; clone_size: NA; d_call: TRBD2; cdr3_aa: CASSLRTSGILVKNIQYF; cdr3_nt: TGTGCCAGCAGCTTACGCACTAGCGGGATATTAGTCAAAAACATTCAGTACTTC
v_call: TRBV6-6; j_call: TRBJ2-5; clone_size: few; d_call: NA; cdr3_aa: CASSYAGSQETQYF; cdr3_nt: TGTGCCAGCAGTTACGCAGGCTCCCAAGAGACCCAGTACTTC
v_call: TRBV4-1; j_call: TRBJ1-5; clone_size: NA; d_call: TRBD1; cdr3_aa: CASSQEAWDSSNQPQHF; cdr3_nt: TGCGCCAGCAGCCAAGAAGCATGGGACAGTAGCAATCAGCCCCAGCATTTT
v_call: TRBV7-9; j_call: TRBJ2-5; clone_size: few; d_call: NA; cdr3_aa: CASSLVQGQETQYF; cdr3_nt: TGTGCCAGCAGCTTAGTTCAGGGTCAAGAGACCCAGTACTTC
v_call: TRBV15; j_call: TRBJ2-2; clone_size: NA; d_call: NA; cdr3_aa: CATSSYVGTGELFF; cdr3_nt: TGTGCCACCAGTAGTTATGTGGGCACCGGGGAGCTGTTTTTT
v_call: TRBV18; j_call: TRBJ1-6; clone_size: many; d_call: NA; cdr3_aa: CASSPMVRATNSPLHF; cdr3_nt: TGTGCCAGCTCACCAATGGTCCGGGCTACCAATTCACCCCTCCACTTT
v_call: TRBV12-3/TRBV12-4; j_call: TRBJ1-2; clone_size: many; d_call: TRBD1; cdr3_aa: CASSMRSGQGLAGYTF; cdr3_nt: TGTGCCAGCAGTATGAGGTCCGGACAGGGCTTGGCTGGCTACACCTTC
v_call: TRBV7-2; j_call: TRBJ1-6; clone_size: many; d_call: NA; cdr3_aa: CASSPPRQFNNSPLHF; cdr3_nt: TGTGCCAGCAGCCCCCCCCGCCAGTTTAATAATTCACCCCTCCACTTT
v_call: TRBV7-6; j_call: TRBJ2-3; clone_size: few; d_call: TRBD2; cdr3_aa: CASSLGSGARSTQYF; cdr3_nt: TGTGCCAGCAGCTTAGGTAGCGGGGCACGAAGTACGCAGTATTTT
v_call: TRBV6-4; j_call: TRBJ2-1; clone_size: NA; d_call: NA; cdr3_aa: CASSASIDRNEQFF; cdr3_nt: TGTGCCAGCAGTGCCTCGATCGACCGGAATGAGCAGTTCTTC
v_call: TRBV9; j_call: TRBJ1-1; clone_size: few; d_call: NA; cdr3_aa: CASSARLGQTTEAFF; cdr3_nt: TGTGCCAGCAGCGCCCGCCTAGGGCAGACCACTGAAGCTTTCTTT
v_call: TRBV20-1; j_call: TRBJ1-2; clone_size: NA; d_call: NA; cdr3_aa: CSARVESRTGGSFYTF; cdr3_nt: TGCAGTGCTAGAGTAGAATCTCGTACAGGAGGCTCGTTCTACACCTTC
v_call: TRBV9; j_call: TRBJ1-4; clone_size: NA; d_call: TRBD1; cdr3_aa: CASSLGTGGEKLFF; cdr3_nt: TGTGCCAGCAGCCTCGGGACAGGGGGTGAAAAACTGTTTTTT
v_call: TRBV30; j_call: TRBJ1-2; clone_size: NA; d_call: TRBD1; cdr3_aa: CAWTPGTGNRGYTF; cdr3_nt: TGTGCCTGGACCCCCGGGACAGGGAATCGGGGCTACACCTTC
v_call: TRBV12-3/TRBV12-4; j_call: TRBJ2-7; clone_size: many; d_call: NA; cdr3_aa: CASSFGRFYEQYF; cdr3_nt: TGTGCCAGCAGTTTTGGCAGATTCTACGAGCAGTACTTC
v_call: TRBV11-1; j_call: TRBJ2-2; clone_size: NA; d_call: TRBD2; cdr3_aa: CASNLAGKTGELFF; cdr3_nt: TGTGCCAGCAACCTAGCGGGAAAGACCGGGGAGCTGTTTTTT
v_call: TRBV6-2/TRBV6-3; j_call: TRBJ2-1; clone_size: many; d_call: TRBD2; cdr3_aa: CASTQLAGPRDEQFF; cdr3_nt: TGTGCCAGCACCCAACTAGCGGGACCCCGGGATGAGCAGTTCTTC
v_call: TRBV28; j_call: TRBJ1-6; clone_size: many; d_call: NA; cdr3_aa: CASSSSRAYYSPLHF; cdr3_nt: TGTGCCAGCAGTTCTTCCCGGGCCTACTATTCACCCCTCCACTTT
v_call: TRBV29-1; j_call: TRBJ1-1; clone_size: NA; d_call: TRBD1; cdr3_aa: CSVDRRNTEAFF; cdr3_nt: TGCAGCGTGGACAGGAGGAACACTGAAGCTTTCTTT
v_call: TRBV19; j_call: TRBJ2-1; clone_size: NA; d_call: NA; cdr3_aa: CASSNMGDEQFF; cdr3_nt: TGTGCCAGTAGTAATATGGGGGATGAGCAGTTCTTC
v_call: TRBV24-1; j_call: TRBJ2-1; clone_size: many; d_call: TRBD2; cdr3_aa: CATSDGTSGNNEQFF; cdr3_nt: TGTGCCACCAGTGACGGGACTAGCGGGAACAATGAGCAGTTCTTC
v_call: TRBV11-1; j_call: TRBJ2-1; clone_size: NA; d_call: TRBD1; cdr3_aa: CASSSYGTGARDEQFF; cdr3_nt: TGTGCCAGCAGCTCCTATGGCACAGGGGCCCGGGATGAGCAGTTCTTC
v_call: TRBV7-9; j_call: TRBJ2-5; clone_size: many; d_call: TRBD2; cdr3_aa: CASSLRLAVNQETQYF; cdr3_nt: TGTGCCAGCAGCTTAAGACTAGCGGTGAACCAAGAGACCCAGTACTTC
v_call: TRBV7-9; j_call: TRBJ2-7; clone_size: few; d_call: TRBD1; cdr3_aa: CASSLGDRVSSEQYF; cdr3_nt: TGTGCCAGCAGCCTCGGGGACAGGGTCTCCTCCGAGCAGTACTTC
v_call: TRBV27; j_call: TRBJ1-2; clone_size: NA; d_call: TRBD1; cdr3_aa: CASSQEQGASGYTF; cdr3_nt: TGTGCCAGCAGTCAAGAGCAGGGGGCTAGTGGCTACACCTTC
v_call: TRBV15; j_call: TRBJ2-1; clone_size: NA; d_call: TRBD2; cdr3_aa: CATSRDPSGSLYNEQFF; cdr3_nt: TGTGCCACCAGCAGAGATCCTAGCGGGAGTTTATACAATGAGCAGTTCTTC
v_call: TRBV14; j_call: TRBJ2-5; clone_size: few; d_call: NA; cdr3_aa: CASSQVAGEPQETQYF; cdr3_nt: TGTGCCAGCAGCCAAGTTGCGGGCGAACCCCAAGAGACCCAGTACTTC
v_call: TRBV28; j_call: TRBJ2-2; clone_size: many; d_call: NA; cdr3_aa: CASSSLLVDTGELFF; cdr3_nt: TGTGCCAGCAGTTCCCTCTTGGTCGACACCGGGGAGCTGTTTTTT
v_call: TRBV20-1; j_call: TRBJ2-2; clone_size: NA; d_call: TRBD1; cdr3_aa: CSASTGGSGELFF; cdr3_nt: TGCAGTGCTAGCACAGGGGGATCCGGGGAGCTGTTTTTT
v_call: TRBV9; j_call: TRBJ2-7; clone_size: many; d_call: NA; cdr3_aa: CASSVDPSGIYEQYF; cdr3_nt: TGTGCCAGCAGCGTAGACCCGAGTGGGATATACGAGCAGTACTTC